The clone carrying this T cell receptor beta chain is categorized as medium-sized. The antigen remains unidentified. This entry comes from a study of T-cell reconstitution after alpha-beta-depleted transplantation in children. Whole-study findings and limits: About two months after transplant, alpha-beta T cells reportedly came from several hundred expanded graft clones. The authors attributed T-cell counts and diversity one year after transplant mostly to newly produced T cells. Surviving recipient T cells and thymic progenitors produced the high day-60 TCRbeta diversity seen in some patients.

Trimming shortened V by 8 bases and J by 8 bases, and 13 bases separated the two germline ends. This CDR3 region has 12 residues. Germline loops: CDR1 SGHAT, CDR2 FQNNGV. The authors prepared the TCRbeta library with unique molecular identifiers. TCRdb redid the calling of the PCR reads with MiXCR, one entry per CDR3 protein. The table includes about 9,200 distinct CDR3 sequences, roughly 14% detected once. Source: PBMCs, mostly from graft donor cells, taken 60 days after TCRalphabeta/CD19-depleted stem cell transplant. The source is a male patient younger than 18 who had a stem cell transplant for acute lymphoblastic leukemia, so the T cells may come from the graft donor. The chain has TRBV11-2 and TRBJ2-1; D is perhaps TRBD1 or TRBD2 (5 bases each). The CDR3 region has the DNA TGTGCCAGCCGAGAGGGGTTCGATGAGCAGTTCTTC. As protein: CASREGFDEQFF.